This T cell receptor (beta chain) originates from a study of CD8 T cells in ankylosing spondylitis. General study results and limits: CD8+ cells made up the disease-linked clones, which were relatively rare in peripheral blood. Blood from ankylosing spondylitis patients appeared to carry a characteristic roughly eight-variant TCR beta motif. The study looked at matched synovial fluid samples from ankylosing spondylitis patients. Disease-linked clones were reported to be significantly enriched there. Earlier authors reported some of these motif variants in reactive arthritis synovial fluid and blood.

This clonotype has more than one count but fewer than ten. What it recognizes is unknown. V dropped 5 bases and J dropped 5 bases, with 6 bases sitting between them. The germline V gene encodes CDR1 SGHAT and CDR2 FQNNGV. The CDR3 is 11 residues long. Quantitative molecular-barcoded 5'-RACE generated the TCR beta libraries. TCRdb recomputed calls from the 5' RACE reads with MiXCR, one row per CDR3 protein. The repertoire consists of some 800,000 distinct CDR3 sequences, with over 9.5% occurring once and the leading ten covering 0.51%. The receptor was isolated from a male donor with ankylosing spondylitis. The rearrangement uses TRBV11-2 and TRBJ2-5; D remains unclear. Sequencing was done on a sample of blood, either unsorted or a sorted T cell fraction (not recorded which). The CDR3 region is CASSKTETQYF. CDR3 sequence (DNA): TGTGCCAGCAGCAAAACGGAGACCCAGTACTTC.